Following are 15 T cell receptor beta chains from one sample sequenced in a study of response to subunit inactivated influenza vaccine. TCRdb recomputed calls from the RT-PCR reads with MiXCR, one row per CDR3 protein. The table has more than 150,000 distinct CDR3 sequences, around 11% seen once; the top ten hold 35% to 40%. Sequences were derived from CD8+ T cells sorted from PBMCs, sampled around 25 months after vaccination. All receptors come from a man in his fifties or sixties who received an inactivated influenza vaccine.

The chain links TRBV6-5 to TRBJ1-5; D call uncertain. Germline CDR1 MNHEY, CDR2 SVGAGI. Trimming removed 5 bases from V and 1 base from J, with 9 bases in between. CDR3 size: 14 residues. DNA for the CDR3: TGTGCCAGCAGTAACACTGGGAGCAATCAGCCCCAGCATTTT. This translates into CASSNTGSNQPQHF.

This chain uses TRBV4-2 with TRBJ2-1, with TRBD2 matching 10 bases. This CDR3 has 20 residues. J was trimmed by 6 bases and V by 4 bases; bases with no gene match: 21. Germline V lookup: CDR1 LGHNA, CDR2 YNFKEQ. CDR3 sequence: CASSLVVSSGSDWGSNEQFF. CDR3 nucleotide sequence: TGTGCCAGCAGCCTAGTGGTTTCTAGCGGGAGTGATTGGGGATCCAATGAGCAGTTCTTC.

The chain joins TRBV10-3 to TRBJ2-1, with TRBD1 identical over 7 bases. The CDR3 length is 11 residues. V gave up 7 bases and J gave up 9 bases; unmatched junction bases: 3. Germline CDR1 is ENHRY and CDR2 is SYGVKD. The CDR3 loop reads CAINRQGEQFF. CDR3 in DNA: TGTGCCATCAATCGACAGGGTGAGCAGTTCTTC.

This clonotype was recorded a few times. CDR3 DNA: TGCGCCAGCAGCTTGCGGTACGTCACTGAAGCTTTCTTT. The encoded protein is CASSLRYVTEAFF. V usage is TRBV5-1 and J usage is TRBJ1-1, with D unresolved. CDR1 is SGHRS, CDR2 YFSETQ, per germline. Trimming left V 1 base short and J 4 bases short, with 8 bases between. This CDR3 has 13 amino acids.

The genes are TRBV20-1 and TRBJ2-3, with 9 bases lining up with TRBD1. Per germline, CDR1 DFQATT and CDR2 SNEGSKA (reference sequence). Trimming took 4 bases from V and 2 from J; bases not matched to a gene: 4. The CDR3 sequence is 14 residues long. Written as DNA, the CDR3 is TGCAGTGCTAACGGACAGGGGAACACAGATACGCAGTATTTT. Translation gives CSANGQGNTDTQYF.

This clonotype showed up many times. As DNA, the CDR3 is TGTGCCAGCAGAAGACGGGGGGAGAATGGGGAGCAGTACTTC. Protein sequence: CASRRRGENGEQYF. The chain carries TRBV7-8 and TRBJ2-7; the match to TRBD2 covers 7 bases. The V gene end was trimmed by 6 bases and the J gene end by 7 bases; junction bases not matched to a gene: 12. Germline V CDR1 and CDR2: SGHVS, FQNEAQ. The CDR3 has 14 amino acids.

This clonotype was seen a handful of times. The chain has TRBV28 and TRBJ2-5; D unclear. Looked up from germline, CDR1 is MDHEN and CDR2 is SYDVKM. CDR3 length equals 15 residues. Trimming removed 4 bases at V and 1 base at J, with 13 bases between. CDR3 bases: TGTGCCAGCAGTTACCCCCACGGGTTCCAAGAGACCCAGTACTTC. As protein: CASSYPHGFQETQYF.

The chain uses TRBV12-3 or TRBV12-4 and TRBJ2-1; a weak D match, TRBD2 (5 bases). CDR3 size: 16 residues. V was clipped by 7 bases and J by 3 bases, with 19 bases between them. CDR3 loop: CASTLSRGFGYNEQFF. The CDR3 DNA follows: TGTGCCAGCACTCTAAGCAGAGGGTTCGGCTACAATGAGCAGTTCTTC.

The chain employs TRBV4-1 and TRBJ2-2, with 9 bases fitting TRBD1. The V gene's germline CDR1 is MGHRA and CDR2 YSYEKL. CDR3 size: 16 residues. Trimming removed 4 bases from V and 4 bases from J; junction bases left unmatched: 7. The CDR3 coding sequence is TGCGCCAGCAGCCGCGTACAGGGGGCTGGCACCGGGGAGCTGTTTTTT. The encoded protein is CASSRVQGAGTGELFF.

In its sample, this clonotype was seen a few times. Mismatch with germline at one junction end may stem from a read error. The V and J genes are TRBV28 and TRBJ2-7; D unresolved. The CDR3 totals 14 residues. Per germline, CDR1 MDHEN and CDR2 SYDVKM. The CDR3: CASSLWGSSYEQYF. Written as DNA, the CDR3 is TGTGCCAGCAGTCTATGGGGAAGCTCCTACGAGCAGTACTTC.

This clonotype was counted only a few times. The chain carries TRBV9 and TRBJ2-1, with D possibly TRBD2 on 5 matching bases. The V and J ends lost 4 bases and 0 bases respectively, with 14 bases between them. The CDR3 runs to 16 residues. Germline CDR1 and CDR2: SGDLS and YYNGEE. The CDR3: CASSPSGSPSYNEQFF. The DNA for the CDR3 is TGTGCCAGCAGCCCCAGCGGTAGTCCCTCCTACAATGAGCAGTTCTTC.

This clonotype was seen a few times. The chain employs TRBV5-1 and TRBJ2-7, with 9 bases aligning to TRBD2. The CDR3 covers 16 residues. CDR1 is SGHRS and CDR2 is YFSETQ in the germline V gene. Trimming removed 3 bases from V and 2 bases from J; junction bases left unmatched: 9. CDR3 sequence reads: CASSWETSGPTYEQYF. The CDR3, as DNA: TGCGCCAGCAGCTGGGAGACTAGCGGACCAACCTACGAGCAGTACTTC. The full variable domain, in which reference TRBV5-1 and TRBJ2-7 provide the parts outside the CDR3, is KAGVTQTPRYLIKTRGQQVTLSCSPISGHRSVSWYQQTPGQGLQFLFEYFSETQRNKGNFPGRFSGRQFSNSRSEMNVSTLELGDSALYLCASSWETSGPTYEQYFGPGTRLTVT.

This clonotype has ten or more counts. The chain joins TRBV4-3 to TRBJ2-3, with a possible D match to TRBD1 (5 bases). V was cut by 3 bases and J by 3 bases, with 10 bases left in between. The CDR3 length is 14 residues. CDR1 is LGHNA, CDR2 YSLEER, per germline. As DNA, the CDR3 is TGCGCCAGCAGCCACAGGGTATCGACAGATACGCAGTATTTT. Translating gives CASSHRVSTDTQYF.

This clonotype has at least ten counts. The chain recombines TRBV12-3 or TRBV12-4 with TRBJ2-1, with TRBD2 identical over 10 bases. The CDR3 extends over 15 amino acids. Trimming took 6 bases from V and 5 from J; bases not matched to a gene: 7. The CDR3 bases are TGTGCCAGCAGCCAACTAGCGGGGTCCCACAATGAGCAGTTCTTC. This gives the protein CASSQLAGSHNEQFF.

There are a few counts of this clonotype. This chain uses TRBV12-3 or TRBV12-4 with TRBJ1-5; unclear D gene. This CDR3 region has 15 residues. V dropped 3 bases and J dropped 0 bases, with 9 bases sitting between them. The CDR3 bases are TGTGCCAGCAGTTTGGACGGCCATAGCAATCAGCCCCAGCATTTT. Its translation is CASSLDGHSNQPQHF.